The 6 T cell receptor beta chains in this list originate from one sample, sequenced in a study of CD8 T cells in ankylosing spondylitis (dated by TCRdb to 2016 to 2017). General findings and caveats noted by the study authors: A TCR beta motif of about 8 highly homologous amino acid variants appeared characteristic of blood from ankylosing spondylitis patients.

Their specific antigens are unknown. Receptor libraries were prepared by 5' RACE. TCRdb shows the sequencer as Illumina HiSeq 2500. TCRdb took the public reads, trimmed them with fastp at Q25, ran MiXCR for clone calling and kept in-frame beta chains. Records with the same CDR3 protein are collapsed into one entry carrying the most frequent genes and DNA. The sample table holds 450,000 or so distinct CDR3 sequences, of which approximately 26% were seen once. The leading ten clones occupy 0.89% of the sample. The sequencing sample was made of blood, either unsorted or a sorted T cell fraction (not recorded which). These receptors were taken from a male donor with ankylosing spondylitis.

This chain uses TRBV29-1 with TRBJ2-4; D call uncertain. Trimming removed 7 bases from V and 2 bases from J, with 9 bases in between. CDR1 is SQVTM, CDR2 ANQGSEA, per germline. The CDR3 is 12 amino acids. The CDR3 is CSAWESKNIQYF. DNA for the CDR3: TGCAGCGCCTGGGAATCCAAAAACATTCAGTACTTC.

The chain links TRBV5-6 to TRBJ2-5; D may be TRBD2 (6 bases). CDR1 and CDR2 from the germline V gene are SGHDT and YYEEEE. This CDR3 has 13 residues. V was cut by 4 bases and J by 5 bases, with 12 bases left in between. CDR3 DNA sequence: TGTGCCAGCAGCCGGGACTTCGAGGAGACCCAGTACTTC. Its protein product is CASSRDFEETQYF.

Only a few counts were recorded for this clonotype. The gene calls are TRBV20-1 and TRBJ2-7; D might be TRBD2 (5 bases). The germline V and J ends were trimmed by 3 bases and 7 bases, with 16 bases remaining between them. Germline V gene lookup returns CDR1 DFQATT and CDR2 SNEGSKA (reference sequence). CDR3 length: 13 residues. Written as DNA, the CDR3 is TGCAGTGCTAGTGATGGACTTATTAGGGAGCAGTACTTC. Its protein is CSASDGLIREQYF.

The chain has TRBV20-1 and TRBJ2-7; D may match TRBD1 or TRBD2 (6 bases each). Germline values: CDR1 DFQATT, CDR2 SNEGSKA (reference sequence). The CDR3 sequence is 14 residues long. The V end was cut by 1 base, the J end by 2 bases, with 12 bases between. CDR3 residues: CSARAAGGTYEQYF. The CDR3 DNA reads TGCAGTGCTAGAGCCGCCGGGGGCACCTACGAGCAGTACTTC.

The chain recombines TRBV10-2 with TRBJ1-2, with 7 positions matching TRBD1. There are 12 residues in the CDR3. Losses at the gene ends were 5 bases for V and 6 bases for J; bases not matched to a gene: 3. The germline V gene has CDR1 WSHSY and CDR2 SAAADI. CDR3: CASSRQGNGYTF. The CDR3 DNA is TGCGCCAGCAGTCGACAGGGAAATGGCTACACCTTC.

Here the CDR3 DNA reads TGCAGCGTCGGACTCAGACTAGCGGGAGAACTAGCGCAGTATTTT. Protein: CSVGLRLAGELAQYF. The rearrangement uses TRBV29-1 and TRBJ2-3; 12 bases fit TRBD2. In germline, CDR1 is SQVTM, CDR2 ANQGSEA. Germline trimming cut 6 bases from V and 10 bases from J; bases unmatched to any gene: 14. There are 15 residues in the CDR3.